These 20 T cell receptor beta chains were all obtained from the same sample, sequenced in a study of CD8 T cells in Susac syndrome. The RNA input was roughly 0.5 to 1 ug, and it was reverse transcribed with random hexamers. TCRdb re-analysed the immunoSEQ multiplex PCR reads in MiXCR, keeping a single row per CDR3 protein. The table has 150,000 to 200,000 distinct CDR3 sequences, under 95% seen once. The sequenced sample consisted of CD4+ T cells from PBMCs. Receptors originate from a human donor in good health.

The V call is TRBV4-2, the J call TRBJ1-2; D unresolved. CDR3 size: 12 residues. Germline loops: CDR1 LGHNA, CDR2 YNFKEQ. Trimming pared 0 bases from V and 8 bases from J, leaving 7 bases between. Here the CDR3 DNA reads TGTGCCAGCAGCCAAGAGCGTACCGGCTACACCTTC. Its protein product is CASSQERTGYTF.

In this sample, this clonotype turned up once. The chain carries TRBV15 and TRBJ2-5; possible D gene TRBD1, 6 bases. CDR1 and CDR2 from the germline V gene are LNHNV and YYDKDF (reference sequence). The CDR3 loop spans 15 amino acids. Trimming left V 0 bases short and J 2 bases short, with 10 bases between. This CDR3 is CATSRETGRQETQYF. The CDR3 region has the DNA TGTGCCACCAGCAGAGAAACAGGGCGGCAAGAGACCCAGTACTTC.

This clonotype was seen more than once but under ten times. The V call is TRBV4-1, the J call TRBJ1-5; unclear D gene. CDR3 length equals 13 residues. The V end lost 1 base, the J end lost 5 bases, and 6 bases lay between the germline ends. Per germline, CDR1 MGHRA and CDR2 YSYEKL. The CDR3 is CASSQGTYQPQHF. In DNA form, the CDR3 reads TGCGCCAGCAGCCAAGGTACCTATCAGCCCCAGCATTTT.

In regard to this clonotype: A junction end diverges from the germline sequence, so it may reflect a read error. The rearrangement uses TRBV6-2 or TRBV6-3 and TRBJ2-6, with D perhaps TRBD1 (5 bases). Germline V CDR1 and CDR2: MNHEY, SVGEGT. This CDR3 contains 19 residues. DNA of the CDR3: TGTGCCAGCAGTTATCTCCGGGCCGGGCCGATCTCTGGGGCCAACGTCCTGATTTTC. This encodes CASSYLRAGPISGANVLIF.

The rearrangement joins TRBV29-1 to TRBJ1-3, with D unresolved. The CDR3 totals 14 residues. In germline, CDR1 is SQVTM, CDR2 ANQGSEA. V lost 6 bases to trimming and J lost 0 bases, with 12 bases between them. The chain's CDR3 is CSVLEGVSGNTIYF. CDR3 nucleotide sequence: TGCAGCGTCCTCGAAGGAGTCTCTGGAAACACCATATATTTT.

The chain has TRBV12-3 or TRBV12-4 and TRBJ2-1; D possibly matches TRBD1 or TRBD2 (6 bases each). V dropped 3 bases and J dropped 7 bases, with 13 bases sitting between them. The CDR3 spans 14 residues. The CDR3 DNA is TGTGCCAGCAGTTTGGTAGGGGGGCAGAATGAGCAGTTCTTC. Its protein is CASSLVGGQNEQFF.

This clonotype was seen only once. V gene TRBV18 combines with J gene TRBJ2-5; D call uncertain. Trimming took off 2 bases at V and 2 bases at J, with 12 bases between the two ends. The CDR3 consists of 15 residues. Germline CDR1 is KGHSH and CDR2 is LQKENI. The CDR3 region has the DNA TGTGCCAGCTCACCAACCCTGAACACTCAAGAGACCCAGTACTTC. The encoded protein is CASSPTLNTQETQYF.

The rearrangement joins TRBV20-1 to TRBJ2-2; a possible D gene is TRBD1 (6 bases). The germline gives CDR1 DFQATT, CDR2 SNEGSKA (reference sequence). The V end was cut by 3 bases, the J end by 6 bases, with 17 bases between. CDR3 length: 15 residues. The CDR3 loop is CSASQKSGEPGELFF. The CDR3 nucleotides read TGCAGTGCTAGCCAAAAGTCAGGGGAACCCGGGGAGCTGTTTTTT.

The J gene is TRBJ2-2, the V gene TRBV28; D gene ambiguous. This CDR3 spans 14 amino acids. Deletions cut 5 bases from V and 4 bases from J, with 11 bases between. In germline, CDR1 is MDHEN, CDR2 SYDVKM. CDR3 sequence (DNA): TGTGCCAGCAGTAGGGCGACGGGCACCGGGGAGCTGTTTTTT. Protein: CASSRATGTGELFF. The complete variable domain, with remaining parts taken from reference TRBV28 and TRBJ2-2, reads DVKVTQSSRYLVKRTGEKVFLECVQDMDHENMFWYRQDPGLGLRLIYFSYDVKMKEKGDIPEGYSVSREKKERFSLILESASTNQTSMYLCASSRATGTGELFFGEGSRLTVL.

V usage is TRBV7-9 and J usage is TRBJ1-1; D might be TRBD1 (6 bases). Germline-derived CDR1 and CDR2 are SEHNR and FQNEAQ (reference sequence). CDR3 size: 15 residues. V was cut by 5 bases and J by 4 bases, with 17 bases left in between. CDR3 in DNA: TGTGCCAGCAGCCCCGTGTGGGGGCTAGGCACTGAAGCTTTCTTT. Residues: CASSPVWGLGTEAFF.

In this sample, this clonotype turned up once. The rearrangement joins TRBV6-6 to TRBJ2-5; no clear D gene. CDR3 length equals 13 residues. Trimming took off 4 bases at V and 5 bases at J, with 11 bases between the two ends. Germline CDR1 MNHNY, CDR2 SVGAGI (reference sequence). The CDR3 protein is CASSLTQAETQYF. The CDR3 region has the DNA TGTGCCAGCAGTTTAACCCAGGCGGAGACCCAGTACTTC.

The J gene is TRBJ2-1, the V gene TRBV7-2; D is uncertain. Germline V gene sequence: CDR1 SGHTA, CDR2 FQGNSA. The CDR3 runs 12 residues. V was cut by 3 bases and J by 12 bases, with 12 bases left in between. The CDR3: CASSFVDPGQFF. Written as DNA, the CDR3 is TGTGCCAGCAGCTTCGTAGACCCGGGGCAGTTCTTC.

The V and J genes are TRBV20-1 and TRBJ1-5; D possibly corresponds to TRBD1 (6 bases). Germline V gene lookup returns CDR1 DFQATT and CDR2 SNEGSKA (reference sequence). The CDR3 consists of 12 residues. V was clipped by 6 bases and J by 7 bases, with 13 bases between them. CDR3 bases: TGCAGTGCCAAGGGGGGAGGCCAGCCCCAGCATTTT. It codes for CSAKGGGQPQHF.

The chain uses TRBV28 and TRBJ2-7, with 8 bases fitting TRBD2. Unmatched junction bases numbered 8, after V lost 7 bases and J lost 0 bases. The CDR3 loop spans 15 amino acids. The germline V gene encodes CDR1 MDHEN and CDR2 SYDVKM. The CDR3 coding sequence is TGTGCCAGCATTCCCCCGGGGGGGAGCTCCTACGAGCAGTACTTC. This encodes CASIPPGGSSYEQYF.

This clonotype was observed a few times. CDR3 protein: CASSYLGGTEAFF. The CDR3 DNA reads as TGTGCCAGCAGTTATCTCGGAGGCACTGAAGCTTTCTTT. This chain connects TRBV6-5 to TRBJ1-1; D remains ambiguous. Deletions cut 3 bases from V and 4 bases from J, with 9 bases between. This CDR3 spans 13 amino acids. CDR1 and CDR2 from the germline V gene are MNHEY and SVGAGI.

The rearrangement uses TRBV29-1 and TRBJ2-1; tentatively, D is TRBD2 (7 bases). V was clipped by 6 bases and J by 6 bases, with 18 bases between them. The CDR3 runs to 14 residues. Looked up from germline, CDR1 is SQVTM and CDR2 is ANQGSEA. For the CDR3, the DNA is TGCAGCGTCGACTGGGGGGGAGGGGGCAATGAGCAGTTCTTC. As protein: CSVDWGGGGNEQFF.

This chain joins TRBV19 and TRBJ1-2; D unresolved. The germline V and J ends were trimmed by 3 bases and 4 bases, with 9 bases remaining between them. The CDR3 loop spans 13 amino acids. CDR1 and CDR2 (germline): LNHDA, SQIVND (reference sequence). The DNA for the CDR3 is TGTGCCAGTAGTATCGCGTCCGCCTATGGCTACACCTTC. Amino acid sequence: CASSIASAYGYTF.

The rearrangement uses TRBV28 and TRBJ1-6; D may be TRBD1 (5 bases). The V gene's germline CDR1 is MDHEN and CDR2 SYDVKM. The length of the CDR3 is 14 residues. V was shortened by 2 bases and J by 7 bases, with 9 bases between the two germline ends. The DNA for the CDR3 is TGTGCCAGCAGTTTACCGGGGGGGAATTCACCCCTCCACTTT. Translation: CASSLPGGNSPLHF.

The chain carries TRBV7-9 and TRBJ1-6, with 7 positions matching TRBD1. V trimming: 8 bases; J trimming: 6 bases; junction bases outside the gene matches: 7. Germline V gene lookup returns CDR1 SEHNR and CDR2 FQNEAQ (reference sequence). The CDR3 contains 14 residues. CDR3 nucleotide sequence: TGTGCCAGCGGTTCGAGACAGGGTAATTCACCCCTCCACTTT. Residues: CASGSRQGNSPLHF. The whole variable domain, filled in from reference TRBV7-9 and TRBJ1-6, reads DTGVSQNPRHKITKRGQNVTFRCDPISEHNRLYWYRQTLGQGPEFLTYFQNEAQLEKSRLLSDRFSAERPKGSFSTLEIQRTEQGDSAMYLCASGSRQGNSPLHFGNGTRLTVT.

V and J are TRBV18 and TRBJ1-2; D remains unclear. Germline V gene lookup returns CDR1 KGHSH and CDR2 LQKENI. Trimming pared 3 bases from V and 7 bases from J, leaving 9 bases between. The CDR3 is 12 amino acids. The chain's CDR3 is CASSPAVGGYTF. The DNA for the CDR3 is TGTGCCAGCTCACCCGCCGTGGGTGGCTACACCTTC.